This T cell receptor (beta chain) came from a study of blood T cell repertoires in COVID-19. Per the germline V gene, CDR1 is SGDLS and CDR2 is YYNGEE. V lost 0 bases and J lost 6, with 10 bases in between. This CDR3 region has 13 residues. Sequencing was performed with immunoSEQ multiplex PCR; in TCRdb, only in-frame clones are kept and a portion is missing. The sample yields about 270,000 clones, over 75% seen once. The rearrangement joins TRBV9 to TRBJ2-7, with a weak D call TRBD2 (5 bases). Sequencing was done on a sample of peripheral blood. The TCR comes from a woman between 70 and 85 years old with acute or convalescent COVID-19. The CDR3 loop reads CASSVAFEGEQYF. CDR3 DNA sequence: TGTGCCAGCAGCGTAGCATTCGAGGGCGAGCAGTACTTC.